This section outlines one T cell receptor beta chain sequence together with its context. These data come from a study of radiation and T cells in renal cell carcinoma. This sample's time point: blood 2 weeks post-SBRT. Treatment of the sample: 15 Gy SBRT to primary tumor, nephrectomy 4 weeks later. The V gene's germline CDR1 is MDHEN and CDR2 SYDVKM. The CDR3 spans 12 residues. Trimming took off 7 bases at V and 2 bases at J, with 8 bases between the two ends. Produced via immunoSEQ multiplex PCR; TCRdb's table is partial and in-frame only. The table lists 100,000 to 150,000 clones, more than 75% of them singletons.

This chain joins TRBV28 and TRBJ1-1, with D unclear. This sample comprised blood, obtained from a patient whose treatment included radiotherapy and nephrectomy. The sequence was obtained from a woman aged 70-85 years with renal cell carcinoma. The CDR3 DNA is TGTGCCAGCATCCGGCTAAACACTGAAGCTTTCTTT. Translation: CASIRLNTEAFF. Looking up the rest from reference TRBV28 and TRBJ1-1 gives the full variable domain: DVKVTQSSRYLVKRTGEKVFLECVQDMDHENMFWYRQDPGLGLRLIYFSYDVKMKEKGDIPEGYSVSREKKERFSLILESASTNQTSMYLCASIRLNTEAFFGQGTRLTVV.